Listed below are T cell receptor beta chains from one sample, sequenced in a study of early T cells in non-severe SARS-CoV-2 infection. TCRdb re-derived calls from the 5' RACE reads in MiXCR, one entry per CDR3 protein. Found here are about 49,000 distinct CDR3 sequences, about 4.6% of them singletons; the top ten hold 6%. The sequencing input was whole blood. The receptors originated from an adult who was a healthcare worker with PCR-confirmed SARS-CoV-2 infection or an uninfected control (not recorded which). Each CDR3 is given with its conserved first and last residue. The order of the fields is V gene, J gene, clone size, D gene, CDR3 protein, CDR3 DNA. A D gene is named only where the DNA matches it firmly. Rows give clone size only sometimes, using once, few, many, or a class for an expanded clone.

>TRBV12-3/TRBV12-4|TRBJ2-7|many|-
CASSLDALHSYEQYF
TGTGCCAGCAGTTTAGACGCCCTACATTCCTACGAGCAGTACTTC
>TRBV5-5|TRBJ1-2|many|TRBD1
CASSPGGTNYGYTF
TGTGCCAGCAGCCCAGGGGGGACTAACTATGGCTACACCTTC
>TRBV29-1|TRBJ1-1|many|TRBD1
CSAALTGWNSEAFF
TGCAGCGCCGCTCTGACAGGGTGGAACTCTGAAGCTTTCTTT
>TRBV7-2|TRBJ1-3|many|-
CASSPAVAAGNTIYF
TGTGCCAGCAGCCCAGCTGTGGCAGCCGGAAACACCATATATTTT
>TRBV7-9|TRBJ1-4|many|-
CASSLTSGEKLFF
TGTGCCAGCAGCCTTACCAGCGGGGAAAAACTGTTTTTT
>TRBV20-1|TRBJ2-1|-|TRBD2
CSAKGGRVYNEQFF
TGCAGTGCTAAGGGCGGGAGGGTCTACAATGAGCAGTTCTTC
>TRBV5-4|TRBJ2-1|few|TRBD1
CASSLRQGGNEQFF
TGTGCCAGCAGCTTGCGACAGGGGGGCAATGAGCAGTTCTTC
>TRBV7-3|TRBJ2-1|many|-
CASSHERNVGHEQFF
TGTGCCAGCAGCCATGAGCGGAATGTGGGGCATGAGCAGTTCTTC
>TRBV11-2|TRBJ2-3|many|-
CASSKGYSTDTQYF
TGTGCCAGCAGTAAGGGATATAGCACAGATACGCAGTATTTT
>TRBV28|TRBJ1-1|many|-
CASRRTVGATEAFF
TGTGCCAGCAGGAGGACGGTGGGGGCGACTGAAGCTTTCTTT
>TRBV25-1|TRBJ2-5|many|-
CASSEGGKETQYF
TGTGCCAGCAGTGAAGGTGGGAAAGAGACCCAGTACTTC
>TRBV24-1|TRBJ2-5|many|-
CATAPQGTQETQYF
TGTGCCACCGCCCCTCAGGGAACCCAAGAGACCCAGTACTTC
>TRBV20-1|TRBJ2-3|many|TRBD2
CSALSAGGSTDTQYF
TGCAGTGCCCTCTCCGCGGGGGGGAGCACAGATACGCAGTATTTT
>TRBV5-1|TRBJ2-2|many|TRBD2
CASSSIGSGSSTGELFF
TGCGCCAGCAGCTCCATCGGCAGCGGGAGTAGCACCGGGGAGCTGTTTTTT
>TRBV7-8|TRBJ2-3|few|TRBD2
CASSSSGGAVDTQYF
TGTGCCAGCAGCTCTAGCGGGGGGGCCGTAGATACGCAGTATTTT
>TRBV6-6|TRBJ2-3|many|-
CASSPGTPIDTDTQYF
TGTGCCAGCAGTCCCGGGACCCCAATTGACACAGATACGCAGTATTTT
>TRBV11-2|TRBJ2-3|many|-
CASSLSVSLTDTQYF
TGTGCCAGCAGCTTATCGGTCAGCTTAACAGATACGCAGTATTTT
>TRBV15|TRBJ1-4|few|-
CATSRGGETNEKLFF
TGTGCCACCAGCAGAGGGGGGGAAACTAATGAAAAACTGTTTTTT
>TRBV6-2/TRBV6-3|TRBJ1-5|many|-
CASSYHPQPQHF
TGTGCCAGCAGTTATCACCCTCAGCCCCAGCATTTT
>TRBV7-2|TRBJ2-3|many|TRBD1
CASSNSDSGQGGDTQYF
TGTGCCAGCAGCAACTCCGACTCTGGACAGGGAGGAGATACGCAGTATTTT
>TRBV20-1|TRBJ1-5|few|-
CSARGTASNQPQHF
TGCAGTGCTAGAGGGACAGCTAGCAATCAGCCCCAGCATTTT
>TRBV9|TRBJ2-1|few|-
CASSAGSEQFF
TGTGCCAGCAGCGCGGGGAGTGAGCAGTTCTTC
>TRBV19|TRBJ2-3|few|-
CASSIFPGSGTRTDTQYF
TGTGCCAGTAGTATTTTCCCAGGTTCCGGGACTCGCACAGATACGCAGTATTTT
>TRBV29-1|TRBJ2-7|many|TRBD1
CSVEGQGPLYEQYF
TGCAGCGTTGAAGGACAGGGCCCTCTCTACGAGCAGTACTTC
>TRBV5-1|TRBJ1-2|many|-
CASSRSTTNYGYTF
TGCGCCAGCAGCCGATCGACAACTAACTATGGCTACACCTTC
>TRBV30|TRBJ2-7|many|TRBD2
CAWSVRLAGDNEQYF
TGTGCCTGGAGTGTACGGCTAGCGGGAGACAACGAGCAGTACTTC
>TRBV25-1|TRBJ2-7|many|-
CASSEPGTYEQYF
TGTGCCAGCAGTGAACCCGGGACCTACGAGCAGTACTTC
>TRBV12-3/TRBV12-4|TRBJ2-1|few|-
CASSVSVSGPNEQFF
TGTGCCAGCAGTGTATCGGTCTCGGGACCTAATGAGCAGTTCTTC
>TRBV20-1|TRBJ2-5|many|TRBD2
CSASAGEGRETQYF
TGCAGTGCTAGTGCGGGAGAGGGGCGGGAGACCCAGTACTTC
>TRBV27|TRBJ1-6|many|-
CASSSGGNSPLHF
TGTGCCAGCAGCTCCGGGGGAAATTCACCCCTCCACTTT
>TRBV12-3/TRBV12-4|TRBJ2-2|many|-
CASRSQGTGELFF
TGTGCCAGCAGGTCCCAGGGAACCGGGGAGCTGTTTTTT
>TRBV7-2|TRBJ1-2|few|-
CASSFDRWDYGYTF
TGTGCCAGCAGCTTCGACCGCTGGGACTATGGCTACACCTTC
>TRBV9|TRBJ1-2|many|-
CASTGTHAYGYTF
TGTGCCAGCACGGGGACACACGCCTATGGCTACACCTTC
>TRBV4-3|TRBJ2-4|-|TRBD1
CASSQTKDRGHYF
TGCGCCAGCAGCCAGACTAAGGACAGGGGGCATTACTTC
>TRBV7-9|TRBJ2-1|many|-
CASSLAIEQFF
TGTGCCAGCAGCTTAGCGATTGAGCAGTTCTTC
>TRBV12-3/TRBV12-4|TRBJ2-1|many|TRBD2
CASSWGRGDNEQFF
TGTGCCAGCAGTTGGGGCCGGGGGGACAATGAGCAGTTCTTC
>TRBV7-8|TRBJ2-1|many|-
CASSFRDPYNEQFF
TGTGCCAGCAGCTTCCGGGACCCATACAATGAGCAGTTCTTC
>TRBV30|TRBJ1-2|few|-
CAWSGRRGIYGYTF
TGTGCCTGGAGTGGAAGAAGGGGAATCTATGGCTACACCTTC
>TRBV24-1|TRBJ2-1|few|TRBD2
CATSDLSGGAREQFF
TGTGCCACCAGTGATCTTAGCGGGGGGGCGCGGGAGCAGTTCTTC
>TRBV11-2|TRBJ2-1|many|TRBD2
CASSFLAGDNEQFF
TGTGCCAGCAGCTTTTTAGCGGGAGACAATGAGCAGTTCTTC
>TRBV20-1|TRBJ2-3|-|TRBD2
CSACPSGRLATDTQYF
TGCAGTGCTTGTCCTAGCGGGAGGTTAGCCACAGATACGCAGTATTTT
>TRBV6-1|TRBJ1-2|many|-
CASRWNYGYTF
TGTGCCAGCAGATGGAACTATGGCTACACCTTC
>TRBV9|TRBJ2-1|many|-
CASSAHVQRANEQFF
TGTGCCAGCAGCGCCCACGTCCAGCGGGCCAATGAGCAGTTCTTC
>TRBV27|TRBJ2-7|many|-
CASKKDSYNSYEQYF
TGTGCCAGCAAAAAGGACAGCTACAACTCCTACGAGCAGTACTTC
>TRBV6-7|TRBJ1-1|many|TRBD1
CASSYRTGKNTEAFF
TGTGCCAGCAGTTATAGGACAGGAAAAAACACTGAAGCTTTCTTT
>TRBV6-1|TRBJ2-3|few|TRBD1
CASTGGDTQYF
TGTGCCAGTACAGGGGGGGATACGCAGTATTTT
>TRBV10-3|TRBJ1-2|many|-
CAISLDLTNYGYTF
TGTGCCATCAGTTTGGACCTTACTAACTATGGCTACACCTTC
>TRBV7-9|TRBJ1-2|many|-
CASGVTGTDGYTF
TGTGCCAGCGGAGTTACAGGGACGGATGGCTACACCTTC
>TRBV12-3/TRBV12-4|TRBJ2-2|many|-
CASNRLGAGELFF
TGTGCCAGCAATAGACTCGGGGCCGGGGAGCTGTTTTTT
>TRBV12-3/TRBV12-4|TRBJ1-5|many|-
CASSLVGSGHQPQHF
TGTGCCAGCAGTTTGGTAGGGAGTGGGCATCAGCCCCAGCATTTT
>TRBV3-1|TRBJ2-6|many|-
CASSQGYGANVLTF
TGTGCCAGCAGCCAAGGATACGGGGCCAACGTCCTGACTTTC
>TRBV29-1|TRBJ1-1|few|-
CSLQMNTEAFF
TGCAGCCTCCAAATGAACACTGAAGCTTTCTTT
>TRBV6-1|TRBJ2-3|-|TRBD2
CASTRTSGGSDTQYF
TGTGCCAGCACCCGCACTAGCGGGGGGTCAGATACGCAGTATTTT
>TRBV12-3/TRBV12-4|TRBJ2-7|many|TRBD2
CASSAGTRGEQYF
TGTGCCAGCAGTGCCGGGACTAGGGGCGAGCAGTACTTC
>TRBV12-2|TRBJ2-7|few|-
CASRRTGQYF
TGTGCAAGTCGCCGAACCGGGCAGTACTTC